Detailed here is one T cell receptor (beta chain). There is no known antigen for this receptor. Qualities for individual bases were not recorded, and no much larger clone is one base off. The sample is drawn from a study of T cell responses to AZD1222 COVID-19 vaccine (TCRdb year 2021). For the wider study: AZD1222 recipients whose second dose came at about 4 weeks and those whose second dose came at about 12 weeks were combined into one group, since spike-specific TCR depth and breadth did not differ between the two schedules. TCR sequencing covered roughly 230 trial participants: about 210 given two doses of AZD1222 and 26 given two doses of MenACWY control vaccine. Trial participants were enrolled by age into subgroups of 18-55, 56-69 and 70-plus years, and about 150, 27 and 61 TCR-sequenced participants, respectively, were included in these subgroups.

Broader findings and caveats from the paper: Epitopes outside the regions mutated in the B.1.351 and B.1.1.7 variants were reportedly recognized by nearly half of the unique spike-specific TCRs. The 56-69-year group was small, and its depth increase did not reach significance, likely because of low power. Most participants were white British and females outnumbered males, and the authors suggested that clonal diversity may have been underestimated. A significant rise in spike-specific TCR breadth and depth was observed after two AZD1222 doses relative to day 0 and relative to MenACWY recipients. Because no samples from the day 14 peak response were available, repertoires could be characterized only after the peak T cell response. Only 5 to 7 AZD1222 recipients were SARS-CoV-2 seropositive at baseline, limiting conclusions about previously exposed vaccinees. The whole spike protein was spanned by vaccine-associated CD4 TCRs, and dominant responses were seen in regions 160-218 and 743-854.

The CDR3 regions of human TCRbeta chains were subjected to immunosequencing. The study's processing was this. TCRs in the repertoires were matched against a reference library of SARS-CoV-2-specific TCRs that had been generated with the MIRA antigen-specificity platform. Breadth meant the fraction of unique TCRs that were SARS-CoV-2-associated, whereas depth meant the fraction of total T cells that were SARS-CoV-2-associated. Using the MIRA data, each spike-specific TCR was mapped to the spike region that the TCR reacts to and placed in a CD4 or CD8 class. Log10-transformed breadth and depth values were compared by one-way ANOVA with Sidak's multiple comparisons tests. Held by TCRdb, this immuneACCESS table contains in-frame sequences only and omits some clones. Under half of the omission traces to an unresolved V gene where checked; the cause of the rest is unknown. V and J calls and clone size are those listed in that table; D and trimming were worked out from the DNA. This sample has about 93,000 clones in its table, and approximately 83% of those were observed once. Together, the top ten hold 5% to 7.5% of the sample.

V is shortened by 0 bases, J by 5 bases, and the region joining them spans 22 bases. The germline V gene provides CDR1 SQVTM and CDR2 ANQGSEA. The cysteine opens and the phenylalanine closes a CDR3 of 17 amino acids. Just the 51-base CDR3 DNA is kept, in frame starting at base 1. The sample's time point label, in plain terms: baseline before first vaccination. The vaccinee samples were drawn from two UK trials, COV001 and COV002, one of which was a single-blind randomized controlled phase 2/3 trial testing AZD1222 (ChAdOx1 nCoV-19) in healthy adults. For TCRbeta chain sequencing, PBMC samples were collected from trial participants at day 0 and at day 28 after the second dose.

The input for sequencing was peripheral blood, taken on day 0 of AZD1222 vaccination. Here the chain combines TRBV29-1 and TRBJ1-2, with the D gene not clear enough to name. The source is an adult in good health. The DNA is as follows: TGCAGCGTTGAAGATTATATGGCAGTGGAAGGTGGTTATGGCTACACCTTC. Translated, it gives CSVEDYMAVEGGYGYTF. Extended through the reference TRBV29-1 and TRBJ1-2 proteins, this CDR3 yields the full variable domain: SAVISQKPSRDICQRGTSLTIQCQVDSQVTMMFWYRQQPGQSLTLIATANQGSEATYESGFVIDKFPISRPNLTFSTLTVSNMSPEDSSIYLCSVEDYMAVEGGYGYTFGSGTRLTVV.